The present T cell receptor (beta chain) was sequenced within a study of memory CD4+ T cells and cytomegalovirus serostatus. Study as a whole: This sample comes from healthy Belgian adults, about nine CMV seropositive, 24 seronegative.

This clone was seen more than once but under ten times. As yet, its antigen is unknown. In germline, CDR1 is SNHLY, CDR2 FYNNEI. The trim removed 6 bases at V and 6 bases at J, leaving 5 bases unmatched. The CDR3 extends over 14 amino acids. Points from the study as a whole: CMV serostatus prediction reached median AUC about 0.96, or 0.93 with US-trained model. Suggested: most of the CMV-linked TCR signature lies in CD4+ memory cells. About 40% of the roughly 150 known CMV-associated TCRbeta sequences appeared in CD4+ memory.

The sort gate was single viable CD3+CD4+CD8-CD45RO+ cells for memory CD4+ T cells. Clones were sequenced by immunoSEQ multiplex PCR, and TCRdb holds only the in-frame ones, with some missing. The sample lists more than 55,000 clones, roughly 80% occurring once. The sequenced sample consisted of memory CD4+ T cells from blood. The gene calls are TRBV2 and TRBJ1-6; TRBD1 aligns across 7 bases. The source of this sequence is an adult in good health and CMV-seronegative. In DNA, the CDR3 is TGTGCCAGCAGGGAGGGGGCGAGTAATTCACCCCTCCACTTT. This translates into CASREGASNSPLHF.